These 25 T cell receptor beta chains share one sample of origin, sequenced in a study of cytotoxic CD8 clonotypes in ibrutinib-treated CLL. Sequencing used immunoSEQ multiplex PCR; TCRdb keeps in-frame clones, though not all of them. Counted here are under 200,000 clones, about four fifths occurring once; the ten biggest clones make up roughly 4.5%. The source was PBMCs, collected after 24 months of ibrutinib treatment. Receptor source: a human donor with chronic lymphocytic leukemia.

The rearrangement joins TRBV6-1 to TRBJ1-3; TRBD1 matches 8 bases. The CDR3 spans 15 residues. Germline CDR1 MNHNS, CDR2 SASEGT. The V gene end was trimmed by 1 base and the J gene end by 1 base; junction bases not matched to a gene: 0. The CDR3 spells CASSEDRGSGNTIYF. In nucleotides, the CDR3 is TGTGCCAGCAGTGAAGACAGGGGGTCTGGAAACACCATATATTTT.

The chain is built from TRBV5-1 and TRBJ2-5; TRBD2 agrees at 10 bases. J lost 5 bases, V lost 5 bases, and 6 bases had no gene match. There are 14 residues in the CDR3. Germline lookup yields CDR1 SGHRS and CDR2 YFSETQ. CDR3 residues: CASSSLAGQETQYF. As DNA, the CDR3 is TGCGCCAGCAGTTCACTAGCGGGGCAGGAGACCCAGTACTTC.

The genes are TRBV5-6 and TRBJ2-5; TRBD1 agrees at 9 bases. Trimming at V came to 5 bases and at J to 5 bases, leaving 10 bases not matched to a gene. CDR1 is SGHDT, CDR2 YYEEEE, per germline. CDR3 length: 15 residues. The CDR3 spells CASSQDRGLRETQYF. CDR3 bases: TGTGCCAGCAGTCAGGACAGGGGCCTTCGGGAGACCCAGTACTTC.

The chain couples TRBV14 to TRBJ1-1, with TRBD1 as a possible D gene (5 bases). V was pared by 0 bases and J by 7 bases, with 15 bases between. The CDR3 sequence is 15 residues long. The germline CDR1 and CDR2 sequences are SGHDN and FVKESK. CDR3 region: CASSQETGRASEAFF. The DNA of the CDR3 is TGTGCCAGCAGCCAAGAAACGGGCAGGGCGAGTGAAGCTTTCTTT.

The rearrangement uses TRBV9 and TRBJ1-4; 7 positions match TRBD1. V was pared by 3 bases and J by 8 bases, with 13 bases of the junction left unmatched. Germline-derived CDR1 and CDR2 are SGDLS and YYNGEE. The CDR3 has 16 residues. CDR3 in amino acids: CASSGPRQGLGEKLFF. Written as DNA, the CDR3 is TGTGCCAGCAGCGGTCCCAGACAGGGTCTTGGGGAAAAACTGTTTTTT.

This chain joins TRBV27 and TRBJ1-2, with TRBD1 as a possible D gene (6 bases). The germline CDR1 and CDR2 sequences are MNHEY and SMNVEV (reference sequence). The ends were cut back, 0 bases at V and 6 bases at J, with 11 bases in the middle. This CDR3 comprises 14 residues. The DNA for the CDR3 is TGTGCCAGCAGTTTATCCCAACAGGGAGATGGCTACACCTTC. Translation gives CASSLSQQGDGYTF.

The gene calls are TRBV9 and TRBJ2-7, with D perhaps matching TRBD1 or TRBD2 (5 bases each). Germline-derived CDR1 and CDR2 are SGDLS and YYNGEE. This CDR3 contains 15 residues. Trimming cost V 0 bases and J 0 bases, with 10 bases left between them. CDR3 bases: TGTGCCAGCAGCGTAGCTGGGACGAACTCCTACGAGCAGTACTTC. Its protein is CASSVAGTNSYEQYF.

This clone was observed once. The chain combines TRBV5-4 with TRBJ1-1; D remains ambiguous. Trimming took 1 base from V and 2 from J, leaving 9 bases between them. This CDR3 spans 14 amino acids. Germline V gene lookup returns CDR1 SGHNT and CDR2 YYREEE (reference sequence). The CDR3: CASSLSRLNTEAFF. In DNA form, the CDR3 reads TGTGCCAGCAGCTTGAGTCGGCTAAACACTGAAGCTTTCTTT.

V and J are TRBV9 and TRBJ2-3; 8 nucleotides match TRBD2. CDR3 length equals 16 residues. CDR1 SGDLS and CDR2 YYNGEE come from the germline V gene. Trimming removed 4 bases from V and 0 bases from J; junction bases left unmatched: 7. CDR3 in DNA: TGTGCCAGCAGCCCCCGAGCGGGAGAGAGCACAGATACGCAGTATTTT. This sequence encodes CASSPRAGESTDTQYF.

The chain is built from TRBV7-3 and TRBJ1-1; D gene ambiguous. Germline assignment: CDR1 SGHTA and CDR2 FQGTGA. The V and J ends lost 4 bases and 11 bases respectively, with 11 bases between them. The CDR3 is 11 amino acids. CDR3 in DNA: TGTGCCAGCAGCTCCGGGTTGCGGGCTTTCTTT. This encodes CASSSGLRAFF.

This clone has a single count. The rearrangement links TRBV28 to TRBJ2-4; 13 bases line up with TRBD2. This CDR3 is 18 amino acids long. The germline V gene has CDR1 MDHEN and CDR2 SYDVKM. The ends lost 3 bases at V and 2 bases at J; junction bases unmatched: 7. This CDR3 reads CASSLDRLAGGSKNIQYF. The CDR3, as DNA: TGTGCCAGCAGTTTGGATAGACTAGCGGGAGGTTCCAAAAACATTCAGTACTTC.

Comments on this clone: At one end the junction does not follow the germline gene, possibly because of a read error. The chain joins TRBV5-1 to TRBJ1-2; 8 bases fit TRBD1. Germline V lookup: CDR1 SGHRS, CDR2 YFSETQ. CDR3 length equals 15 residues. The CDR3 coding sequence is TGTGCCAGCAGCTCGGGCGGACAGGGACTCTATGGCTACACCTTC. It is translated as CASSSGGQGLYGYTF.

The chain joins TRBV5-1 to TRBJ1-5, with D possibly TRBD1 on 6 matching bases. The CDR3 has 13 amino acids. V was clipped by 0 bases and J by 11 bases, with 12 bases between them. Germline CDR1 and CDR2: SGHRS and YFSETQ. The chain's CDR3 is CASSLDVGTTQHF. In nucleotides, the CDR3 is TGCGCCAGCAGCTTGGACGTTGGGACAACCCAGCATTTT.

V is TRBV29-1 and J is TRBJ2-6, with D possibly TRBD2 on 5 matching bases. Germline CDR1 and CDR2: SQVTM and ANQGSEA. V lost 3 bases, J lost 4 bases, and 13 bases lay in between. This CDR3 has 15 residues. The CDR3, as DNA: TGCAGCGTTGAGCGCTCCGGGAAGGGGGCCAACGTCCTGACTTTC. This sequence encodes CSVERSGKGANVLTF.

This rearrangement joins TRBV7-2 to TRBJ2-2; TRBD1 might be the D (6 bases). CDR1 SGHTA and CDR2 FQGNSA come from the germline V gene. The CDR3 consists of 16 residues. Trimming pared 2 bases from V and 3 bases from J, leaving 13 bases between. CDR3 protein: CASSLPQGRDTGELFF. CDR3 nucleotides: TGTGCCAGCAGCTTACCACAGGGCCGGGACACCGGGGAGCTGTTTTTT.

This rearrangement joins TRBV7-9 to TRBJ2-3; 9 nucleotides align to TRBD2. There are 16 residues in the CDR3. Germline loops: CDR1 SEHNR, CDR2 FQNEAQ (reference sequence). With V trimmed by 3 bases and J by 1 base, 5 bases remained unmatched. The CDR3 spells CASSFSVAGGTDTQYF. DNA for the CDR3: TGTGCCAGCAGCTTCTCAGTAGCGGGAGGCACAGATACGCAGTATTTT. Looking up the rest from reference TRBV7-9 and TRBJ2-3 gives the full variable domain: DTGVSQNPRHKITKRGQNVTFRCDPISEHNRLYWYRQTLGQGPEFLTYFQNEAQLEKSRLLSDRFSAERPKGSFSTLEIQRTEQGDSAMYLCASSFSVAGGTDTQYFGPGTRLTVL.

This chain links TRBV6-5 with TRBJ1-2; TRBD1 might be the D (6 bases). V was cut by 4 bases and J by 6 bases, with 12 bases left in between. This CDR3 is built from 13 residues. Germline V gene data show CDR1 as MNHEY and CDR2 as SVGAGI. CDR3 sequence reads: CASSFRGRDGYTF. CDR3 nucleotide sequence: TGTGCCAGCAGTTTCCGGGGGCGCGATGGCTACACCTTC.

V gene TRBV30 combines with J gene TRBJ1-1, with D perhaps matching TRBD1 (5 bases). V was shortened by 0 bases and J by 5 bases, with 10 bases between the two germline ends. CDR3 length: 13 residues. Germline CDR1 is GTSNPN and CDR2 is SVGIG (reference sequence). CDR3 sequence reads: CAWSVAGKTEAFF. The CDR3, as DNA: TGTGCCTGGAGTGTAGCAGGGAAAACTGAAGCTTTCTTT.

The chain couples TRBV13 to TRBJ2-3; D unclear. Germline V CDR1 and CDR2: PRHDT, FYEKMQ (reference sequence). This CDR3 spans 16 amino acids. V lost 4 bases and J 0 bases, leaving 14 bases between the germline ends. The CDR3 loop reads CASSSDMAGSTDTQYF. The CDR3 bases are TGTGCCAGCAGCTCCGACATGGCAGGAAGCACAGATACGCAGTATTTT.

J is TRBJ1-1 and V is TRBV6-5; D uncertain. The V and J ends lost 0 bases and 3 bases respectively, with 11 bases between them. The CDR3 extends over 15 amino acids. Germline V lookup: CDR1 MNHEY, CDR2 SVGAGI. The CDR3 loop is CASSYSRAWDTEAFF. CDR3 nucleotides: TGTGCCAGCAGTTACTCGCGGGCTTGGGACACTGAAGCTTTCTTT.

The V gene is TRBV30, the J gene TRBJ2-3; no reliable D call. The V end was cut by 2 bases, the J end by 5 bases, with 11 bases between. The CDR3 is 13 amino acids. The germline V gene encodes CDR1 GTSNPN and CDR2 SVGIG (reference sequence). The CDR3 loop is CAWSRVVLDTQYF. The CDR3 nucleotides read TGTGCCTGGAGTCGGGTAGTGTTAGATACGCAGTATTTT.

This rearrangement joins TRBV6-1 to TRBJ2-5; D may match TRBD1 or TRBD2 (5 bases each). The germline CDR1 and CDR2 sequences are MNHNS and SASEGT. CDR3 length: 21 amino acids. The V gene lost 2 bases and the J gene lost 1 base, with 29 bases spanning the gap. This chain's CDR3 is CASSENLQGPPRGIPQETQYF. CDR3 bases: TGTGCCAGCAGTGAAAACCTCCAGGGACCTCCCCGAGGGATTCCCCAAGAGACCCAGTACTTC.

CDR3 residues: CASSQDSVGRYGYTF. The CDR3 DNA follows: TGTGCCAGCAGCCAAGACTCGGTGGGAAGGTATGGCTACACCTTC. The J gene is TRBJ1-2, the V gene TRBV14; D call uncertain. The length of the CDR3 is 15 residues. Per the germline V gene, CDR1 is SGHDN and CDR2 is FVKESK. Trimming removed 0 bases from V and 5 bases from J, with 13 bases in between.

The chain is built from TRBV2 and TRBJ1-1; a possible D gene is TRBD1 (5 bases). V lost 2 bases and J lost 5, with 15 bases in between. Germline V lookup: CDR1 SNHLY, CDR2 FYNNEI. The CDR3 has 15 residues. Written as DNA, the CDR3 is TGTGCCAGCAGTGAATGGGGAGGGAGGGGAACTGAAGCTTTCTTT. Encoded protein: CASSEWGGRGTEAFF.

The genes are TRBV7-2 and TRBJ1-5; TRBD1 is a possible D gene (5 bases). Germline V gene lookup returns CDR1 SGHTA and CDR2 FQGNSA. The CDR3 has 16 amino acids. The V gene lost 6 bases and the J gene lost 3 bases, with 18 bases spanning the gap. This CDR3 reads CASSTRPGRYNQPQHF. Written as DNA, the CDR3 is TGTGCCAGCAGTACCAGGCCGGGACGGTACAATCAGCCCCAGCATTTT.